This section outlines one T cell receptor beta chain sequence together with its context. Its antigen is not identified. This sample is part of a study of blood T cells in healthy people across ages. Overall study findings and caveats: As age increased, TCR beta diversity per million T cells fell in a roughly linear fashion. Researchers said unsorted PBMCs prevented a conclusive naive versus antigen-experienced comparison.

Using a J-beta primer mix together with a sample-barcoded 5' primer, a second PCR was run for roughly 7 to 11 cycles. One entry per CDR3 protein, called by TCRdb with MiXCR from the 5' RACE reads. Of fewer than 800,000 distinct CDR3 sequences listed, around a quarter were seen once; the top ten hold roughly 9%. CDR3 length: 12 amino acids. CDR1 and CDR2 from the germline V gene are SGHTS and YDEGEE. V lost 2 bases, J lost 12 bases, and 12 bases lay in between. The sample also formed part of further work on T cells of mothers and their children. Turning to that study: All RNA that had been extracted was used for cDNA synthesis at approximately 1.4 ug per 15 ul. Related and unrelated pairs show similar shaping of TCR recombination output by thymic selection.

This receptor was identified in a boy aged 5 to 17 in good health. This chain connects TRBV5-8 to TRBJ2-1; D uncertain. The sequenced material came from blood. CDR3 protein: CASSFNKKMQFF. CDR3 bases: TGTGCCAGCAGCTTTAATAAGAAAATGCAGTTCTTC.